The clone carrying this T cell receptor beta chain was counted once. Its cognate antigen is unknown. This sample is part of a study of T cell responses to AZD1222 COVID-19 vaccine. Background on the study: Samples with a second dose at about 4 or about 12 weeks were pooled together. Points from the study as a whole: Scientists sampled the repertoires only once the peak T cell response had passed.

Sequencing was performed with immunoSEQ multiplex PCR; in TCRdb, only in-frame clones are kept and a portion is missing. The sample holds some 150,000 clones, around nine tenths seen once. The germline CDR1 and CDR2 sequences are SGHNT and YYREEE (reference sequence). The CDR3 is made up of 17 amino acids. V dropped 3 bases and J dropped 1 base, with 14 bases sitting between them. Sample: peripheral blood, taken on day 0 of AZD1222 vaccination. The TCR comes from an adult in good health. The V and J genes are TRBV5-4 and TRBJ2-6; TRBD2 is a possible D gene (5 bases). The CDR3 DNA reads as TGTGCCAGCAGCTCTAGGACGGGGAAATCTGGGGCCAACGTCCTGACTTTC. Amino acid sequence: CASSSRTGKSGANVLTF.